The 4 T cell receptor beta chains reported below all come from one sample, sequenced in a study of technical replicates of blood from a few donors (dated by TCRdb to 2017 to 2019). Library preparation employed the immunoSEQ multiplex PCR assay. The table comes from immuneACCESS by way of TCRdb, which keeps in-frame sequences with V and J called. Part of the clones is missing from these tables; in studies checked, under half for an unresolved V gene and the rest for unknown reasons. Here the sample has tens of thousands of clones; about 93% occur a single time. The top ten hold around 0.25% of the sample. The material sequenced was T cells isolated from PBMCs. The source of these receptors is a human donor in good health.

This chain uses TRBV2 with TRBJ2-7, with 8 bases matching TRBD2. The CDR3 covers 15 residues. Germline assignment: CDR1 SNHLY and CDR2 FYNNEI. Germline trimming cut 6 bases from V and 2 bases from J; bases unmatched to any gene: 9. The CDR3: CASRGIAGNPYEQYF. CDR3 DNA: TGTGCCAGCAGGGGAATAGCGGGGAACCCCTACGAGCAGTACTTC.

The chain combines TRBV28 with TRBJ2-5; 7 bases align to TRBD2. Germline loops: CDR1 MDHEN, CDR2 SYDVKM. This CDR3 region has 14 residues. J lost 5 bases, V lost 5 bases, and 8 bases had no gene match. CDR3 sequence reads: CASSAPGGRETQYF. In DNA form, the CDR3 reads TGTGCCAGCAGTGCACCCGGGGGGAGGGAGACCCAGTACTTC.

This CDR3 is CACRLAGYNEQFF. The CDR3 DNA is TGTGCCTGTAGACTAGCGGGGTACAATGAGCAGTTCTTC. The genes are TRBV30 and TRBJ2-1; 11 bases agree with TRBD2. The CDR3 extends over 13 amino acids. V dropped 6 bases and J dropped 4; count of bases not matched to a gene: 2. Per germline, CDR1 GTSNPN and CDR2 SVGIG (reference sequence).

The V gene is TRBV19, the J gene TRBJ1-4; D is perhaps TRBD1 (6 bases). Germline V lookup: CDR1 LNHDA, CDR2 SQIVND (reference sequence). The CDR3 is 15 amino acids. V was trimmed by 8 bases and J by 4 bases, leaving 17 bases between them. CDR3 nucleotide sequence: TGTGCCAGTGAGGCAGGGGAGCACGGTAATGAAAAACTGTTTTTT. Translation gives CASEAGEHGNEKLFF.